This T cell receptor (beta chain) came from a study of T cell changes during pregnancy in multiple sclerosis. The ends lost 6 bases at V and 3 bases at J; junction bases unmatched: 3. Germline assignment: CDR1 MNHNS and CDR2 SASEGT. The CDR3 spans 15 residues. Here immunoSEQ multiplex PCR was the method, and the copy in TCRdb shows in-frame clones only, minus some. Of about 44,000 clones listed, 96% are singletons. The sequenced sample was peripheral blood, obtained in the second trimester of pregnancy. The V and J genes are TRBV6-1 and TRBJ2-3, with 13 bases that match TRBD2. The receptor comes from a female donor with multiple sclerosis, enrolled in a pregnancy study. This CDR3 reads CASRRTSGGTDTQYF. CDR3 nucleotide sequence: TGTGCCAGCAGGAGGACTAGCGGGGGAACAGATACGCAGTATTTT.